This TCR beta chain appears in the sequencing data of a study of cytomegalovirus exposure and HLA in healthy donors (dated by TCRdb to 2016 to 2017). About the full investigation: According to an earlier analysis of 450 to 650 of the donors, about 179 million T cells yielded over 100 million unique TCR beta sequences and roughly 280 Gb of sequence data. Roughly 300 gigabases of sequencing data and tens of millions of unique TCR sequences made up an early release that covered approximately 700 HLA-typed donors. The genetic ancestry cluster associated with self-reported Caucasian donors included about 81% of the 350 to 500 genotyped donors. The study was designed to test whether signatures of past pathogen exposure could be identified by cataloging public T cell receptors. The study used immunosequencing to profile the T cell repertoires of around 600 subjects and linked those repertoires to cytomegalovirus serostatus. Along with the approximately 700-subject first cohort, a separate validation cohort of some 130 different subjects was used. To predict cytomegalovirus infection status, the study combined high-throughput TCR immunosequencing, statistical association of individual TCRs with disease status, and machine learning. To study patterns of TCR occurrence, a later analysis re-analyzed previously published TCR beta repertoires from several hundred donors and added high-resolution HLA genotyping. The later analysis used no new phenotypic data to find candidate immune exposures, relying instead on TCR beta sequences and their occurrence across donors. An earlier analysis of some 500 of the donors used high-throughput TCR beta sequencing to judge whether each TCR beta V gene segment behaved as functional or pseudogenic. Donor age, sex, ethnicity and CMV serostatus were collected together with the repertoire data. In a later genetic analysis, genome-wide SNP genotypes for 398 of the 666 donors were used, and that subset was treated as a discovery cohort. All discovery cohort repertoires had been generated using a single sequencing platform. HLA typing covered class I and class II loci at four-digit resolution. Typing coverage differed by locus: A, B, C, DRB1 and DQB1 were typed in about 620-640 donors, DQA1 in approximately 520, DPA1 in some 570, and DPB1 in 450 to 490. A handful of DR-DQ haplotypes were handled as single units for association and clustering because linkage in the cohort was strong. Among around 400 genotyped donors of the cohort, an average of approximately 240,000 unique TCR beta nucleotide sequences was sequenced per donor, of which roughly 17% were non-productive. Broader findings and caveats from the paper: The study listed over 150 TCR beta chains as associated with cytomegalovirus. Because the 87-base-pair reads could not distinguish some IMGT-functional V segments, including TRBV6-2 and TRBV6-3, those segments were excluded. A later analysis associated some 17,000 TCR beta sequences with specific HLA alleles at a false discovery rate of 0.05. Presence/absence analyses assumed roughly uniform sequencing depth across donors, an assumption that may not hold. Cytomegalovirus status was reported to be diagnosed by the classifier with high specificity and sensitivity in both the original and validation cohorts. Several of the top co-occurrence clusters appeared to be linked to parvovirus B19, influenza, CMV and Epstein-Barr virus, according to a later analysis. V-gene and J-gene trimming of TCR beta chains was associated with a missense DCLRE1C variant in a later genetic analysis, and the association was replicated in an independent cohort. Immune exposure information for the cohort was limited to CMV serostatus. Correlated functional status among segregating V segments might be attributable to linkage disequilibrium, but an unknown experimental factor could not be ruled out. Assigning TCR associations to individual alleles was difficult when HLA alleles, especially DR and DQ, strongly co-occurred. In an earlier analysis of 587 of the donors, most TCR beta V segments appeared in productive rearrangements about 87% or about 30% of the time, broadly matching IMGT annotations. A later analysis found that most CMV-associated TCR beta chains appeared HLA-restricted, with HLA associations seemingly driven largely by CMV exposure. Across donors, most TCR sequences were observed very rarely, whereas some public TCRs were present in many individuals. Because counts were too low, roughly 16 rarely observed V segments, including chromosome 9 orphons, were left out of the earlier analysis of 587 of the donors. A later analysis found that HLA-associated TCR beta chains were more clonally expanded and had lower generation probabilities than equally common non-associated chains. A later genetic analysis reported fewer N-insertions in productive TCRs among donors in an Asian-associated ancestry cluster than the roughly 620-donor mean. Because HLA typing was missing for some donors at each locus, association tests included only the typed subset. A further reported finding was that TCR beta sequences accurately predicted the HLA-A and HLA-B alleles for most subjects in the first cohort. The authors suggested that the approach could potentially be extended to other disease states and immunological phenotypes. A few of the identified cytomegalovirus-associated TCR beta chains were confirmed in vitro to be specific for cytomegalovirus antigens. In this cohort, only TCR beta chains were sequenced, and detectable features were limited by the absence of alpha or paired-chain data. In a later analysis, the rate of TCR association differed among HLA loci, with DRB1 alleles having the most associated TCRs and HLA-C alleles having the fewest. A cluster of highly shared sequence variants was judged likely to be a technical artifact of the sequencing pipeline.

The cohort was made up of around 720 healthy bone marrow donors. All cohort members were sampled while nominally healthy, although unrecorded immune exposures were likely present. The donor tested CMV seronegative and was one of the 352 seronegative cohort members. A peripheral blood sample was collected from each donor, and TCR beta sequencing was performed on peripheral blood mononuclear cells. The Qiagen DNeasy Blood Extraction Kit was used to extract genomic DNA from the blood cell samples. Libraries were constructed by the immunoSEQ multiplex PCR assay. A mixture of 60 forward primers for TCR Vbeta segments and 13 reverse primers for TCR Jbeta segments was used in the multiplex PCR. A multiplex PCR assay on genomic DNA amplified the CDR3 region of rearranged TCR beta genes. The Illumina HiSeq System was used to sequence the amplified TCR beta libraries as 87-base-pair reads. The published analysis was carried out like this. A later analysis counted about 80 million unique TCR beta chains across the 600 to 850 repertoires, and around 12 million of these chains were shared by at least two donors. Raw reads were error-corrected and collapsed into unique sequences with a nearest-neighbor algorithm that merged closely related sequences to remove PCR and sequencing errors. CDR3 sequences were aligned to IMGT reference sequences to assign V, D and J gene segments. Each retained sequence needed at least a six-nucleotide match to both a V gene segment and a J gene segment. A rearrangement counted as productive if the CDR3 had no stop codons and remained in frame with V and J, and every other rearrangement counted as non-productive. CDR3 was defined according to IMGT convention as the region running from the second conserved V-encoded cysteine to the conserved J-encoded phenylalanine. Sequences without an unambiguous match to a single V gene segment were excluded from the earlier analysis of a few hundred of the donors. An earlier analysis of a few hundred of the donors called V segments functional above 56.7% productive rearrangements and segregating when the between-donor standard deviation exceeded 5%. A statistical classification framework was built for diagnosing cytomegalovirus status from the catalog of TCR beta chain sequences. A later analysis assigned V and J genes by comparing TCR nucleotide sequences with IMGT/GENE-DB human TR gene sequences. In a later analysis, CDR3 sequences and most-parsimonious VDJ recombination scenarios were assigned using the TCRdist pipeline. A later analysis defined each TCR beta chain by its CDR3 amino acid sequence plus V-gene family, and excluded reads lacking a unique V-gene family. As a way to deal with suspected cross-contamination and a sequencing artifact, a later analysis dropped approximately 570 nucleotide sequences that were highly shared and had low generation probability. For each public chain, a later analysis derived a clonal expansion index from normalized ranks of inferred template counts within each repertoire. A later analysis computed generation probabilities with a VDJ recombination model fitted to out-of-frame rearrangements, and checked the results against IGoR. In a later analysis, TCR-TCR, TCR-HLA and TCR-CMV co-occurrence was scored with hypergeometric tests, and a repertoire-size bias correction was applied to TCR pairs. False discovery rates were estimated in a later analysis by permuting HLA or CMV assignments 20 times. In a later analysis, co-occurring TCRs were grouped using DBSCAN, and TCRdist sequence similarity was added for clustering within HLA-allele-positive subsets. Co-occurrence clustering excluded repertoires with fewer than 30,000 or more than 120,000 public chains, plus five with anomalous nucleotide sharing. The table comes from immuneACCESS by way of TCRdb, which keeps in-frame sequences with V and J called. Part of the clones is missing from these tables; in studies checked, under half for an unresolved V gene and the rest for unknown reasons. Clonal size and the V and J genes are those of that table, whereas D and trimming came from the DNA. A total of roughly 160,000 clones appear in this sample, approximately 88% of them only once. The leading ten clones occupy 0.95% to 1.5% of the sample.

A word on this clone: It lacks a known antigen. No much larger clone is present one base from it, and per-base qualities are unavailable.

The CDR3 covers 14 residues, taking in both the cysteine and the valine. Only the CDR3 DNA stays, 42 bases, in frame from base 1. The V end gives up 3 bases and the J end 5 bases, leaving 4 bases in the junction not matched to a gene. CDR1 and CDR2 are drawn from the germline V gene: SNHLY, FYNNEI. The V gene is TRBV2 and the J gene is TRBJ2-7, with 10 bases aligning to TRBD1. The specimen sequenced was PBMCs. The origin of this receptor is a boy under 10 years old in good health and CMV-seronegative. CDR3 sequence: CASSEGGQGHEQYV. The nucleotides are TGTGCCAGCAGTGAGGGGGGACAGGGGCACGAGCAGTACGTC.